The sequence of this T cell receptor beta chain was determined in a study of T cell responses to AZD1222 COVID-19 vaccine. The study's findings and limits: Vaccine-related CD4 TCRs covered spike, predominating at 160-218 and 743-854. Mostly white British, mostly female donors; authors suggested clonal diversity may be underestimated.

V trimming: 2 bases; J trimming: 4 bases; junction bases outside the gene matches: 2. CDR1 and CDR2 (germline): ENHRY, SYGVKD. CDR3 length: 15 residues. Regarding this clone: Its antigen remains unidentified.

TCRdb's copy holds only in-frame clones and misses some; the assay was immunoSEQ multiplex PCR. The sample lists some 200,000 clones, roughly 92% occurring once. This material consisted of peripheral blood, taken on day 0 of AZD1222 vaccination. J is TRBJ1-2 and V is TRBV10-3, with TRBD1 matching over 12 bases. The receptor's source is an adult in good health. The CDR3: CAISEGTGGSYGYTF. As DNA, the CDR3 is TGTGCCATCAGTGAGGGGACAGGGGGCAGCTATGGCTACACCTTC.